These 19 T cell receptor beta chains share one sample of origin, sequenced in a study of blood T cell repertoires in COVID-19 (dated by TCRdb to 2018 to 2020). The method was the immunoSEQ multiplex PCR assay. TCRdb limited this immuneACCESS table to in-frame rearrangements with V and J called. A share of clones is missing; checked studies link under half to unresolved V genes, and the rest is unexplained. Counted in this sample were about 110,000 clones; 71% of them appeared once. The ten largest clones take up 0.75% to 1% of the sample. Sequencing was performed on peripheral blood. All receptors derive from a human donor with acute or convalescent COVID-19. The donor label of this sample is uncertain.

This chain links TRBV5-1 with TRBJ2-4; no definite D call. The germline CDR1 and CDR2 sequences are SGHRS and YFSETQ. Trimming removed 3 bases from V and 9 bases from J, with 10 bases in between. The CDR3 contains 12 residues. The CDR3 sequence is CASSSEWSIQYF. CDR3 DNA: TGCGCCAGCAGCTCGGAGTGGTCCATTCAGTACTTC.

This clone has a handful of counts. The V and J genes are TRBV18 and TRBJ2-2; 9 nucleotides agree with TRBD1. The germline gives CDR1 KGHSH, CDR2 LQKENI. The J segment lost 2 bases and the V segment lost 6 bases, leaving 7 bases of the junction unmatched. This CDR3 has 16 amino acids. The CDR3 spells CASSKQGAANTGELFF. In nucleotides, the CDR3 is TGTGCCAGCTCCAAACAGGGGGCGGCTAACACCGGGGAGCTGTTTTTT.

The chain couples TRBV11-2 to TRBJ1-1; D is possibly TRBD1 (6 bases). V dropped 3 bases and J dropped 5 bases, with 10 bases sitting between them. The CDR3 consists of 13 residues. From germline, CDR1 is SGHAT and CDR2 FQNNGV. The CDR3 coding sequence is TGTGCCAGCAGCTTGGGGGCAGGAACTGAAGCTTTCTTT. Translating it yields CASSLGAGTEAFF. The complete variable domain, with remaining parts taken from reference TRBV11-2 and TRBJ1-1, reads EAGVAQSPRYKIIEKRQSVAFWCNPISGHATLYWYQQILGQGPKLLIQFQNNGVVDDSQLPKDRFSAERLKGVDSTLKIQPAKLEDSAVYLCASSLGAGTEAFFGQGTRLTVV.

This clone has only a few counts. The gene calls are TRBV18 and TRBJ1-4; 10 positions match TRBD1. Per the germline V gene, CDR1 is KGHSH and CDR2 is LQKENI. The J segment lost 5 bases and the V segment lost 5 bases, leaving 2 bases of the junction unmatched. CDR3 length equals 14 residues. The CDR3 protein is CASSSGQGNEKLFF. The CDR3 DNA sequence: TGTGCCAGCTCATCGGGACAGGGGAATGAAAAACTGTTTTTT.

The V and J genes are TRBV2 and TRBJ1-2, with D perhaps TRBD1 (5 bases). Trimming stripped 4 bases from V and 13 bases from J, with 13 bases between. The CDR3 covers 11 residues. Germline CDR1 reads SNHLY; CDR2 reads FYNNEI. The CDR3 sequence: CASSGGPKGTF. The CDR3, as DNA: TGTGCCAGCAGTGGGGGCCCCAAAGGCACCTTC.

The chain uses TRBV2 and TRBJ2-1; 8 bases are shared with TRBD1. Per the germline V gene, CDR1 is SNHLY and CDR2 is FYNNEI. The V and J ends lost 6 bases and 5 bases, in that order; junction bases with no gene match: 15. The CDR3 consists of 17 residues. The CDR3 here is CASSRNFPGGFDNEQFF. As DNA, the CDR3 is TGTGCCAGCAGCCGGAACTTTCCAGGGGGCTTCGACAATGAGCAGTTCTTC.

The chain joins TRBV11-2 to TRBJ1-2, with D perhaps TRBD1 (5 bases). V was trimmed by 5 bases and J by 0 bases, leaving 13 bases between them. The CDR3 is made up of 15 amino acids. Germline lookup yields CDR1 SGHAT and CDR2 FQNNGV. CDR3: CASSPWGQANYGYTF. CDR3 sequence (DNA): TGTGCCAGCAGCCCCTGGGGCCAGGCTAACTATGGCTACACCTTC. Together with reference TRBV11-2 and TRBJ1-2, the CDR3 gives the full variable domain: EAGVAQSPRYKIIEKRQSVAFWCNPISGHATLYWYQQILGQGPKLLIQFQNNGVVDDSQLPKDRFSAERLKGVDSTLKIQPAKLEDSAVYLCASSPWGQANYGYTFGSGTRLTVV.

This chain uses TRBV3-1 (or the pseudogene TRBV3-2) with TRBJ1-6; D might be TRBD1 (5 bases). The CDR3 contains 14 residues. Germline V gene sequence: CDR1 LGHDT, CDR2 YNNKEL (reference sequence). V was cut by 3 bases and J by 7 bases, with 10 bases left in between. This CDR3 reads CASSHQGLNSPLHF. Here the CDR3 DNA reads TGTGCCAGCAGCCATCAGGGCCTGAATTCACCCCTCCACTTT.

This clone has only a few counts. The V and J genes are TRBV27 and TRBJ1-6; 7 bases align to TRBD1. Trimming took 7 bases from V and 14 from J; bases not matched to a gene: 17. The germline V gene has CDR1 MNHEY and CDR2 SMNVEV (reference sequence). The CDR3 spans 15 residues. For the CDR3, the DNA is TGTGCCAGCACTATGACAGGGAACTCTTTGGGAGCCCTCCACTTT. Translated, it gives CASTMTGNSLGALHF.

DNA for the CDR3: TGTGCCAGCACCCGGAACCGGGACAGCCTTTCCTACGAGCAGTACGTC. The encoded protein is CASTRNRDSLSYEQYV. This chain joins TRBV2 and TRBJ2-7; 7 positions match TRBD1. Germline assignment: CDR1 SNHLY and CDR2 FYNNEI. The CDR3 is 16 residues long. Germline trimming cut 7 bases from V and 1 base from J; bases unmatched to any gene: 13.

The chain joins TRBV18 to TRBJ1-2, with TRBD1 matching over 7 bases. Germline values: CDR1 KGHSH, CDR2 LQKENI. This CDR3 spans 15 amino acids. Germline trimming cut 6 bases from V and 0 bases from J; bases unmatched to any gene: 7. The DNA for the CDR3 is TGTGCCAGCTCCCGTGGGGACAGCTCTAACTATGGCTACACCTTC. Amino acid sequence: CASSRGDSSNYGYTF.

This chain uses TRBV6-5 with TRBJ1-5, with D maybe TRBD1 (5 bases). Per the germline V gene, CDR1 is MNHEY and CDR2 is SVGAGI. Deletions cut 2 bases from V and 4 bases from J, with 12 bases between. This CDR3 contains 15 residues. CDR3 bases: TGTGCCAGCAGTTACGGGGCAGGAGCGAATCAGCCCCAGCATTTT. Its protein product is CASSYGAGANQPQHF.

The V gene is TRBV5-1, the J gene TRBJ1-1; 7 bases agree with TRBD1. This CDR3 is 13 amino acids long. Looked up from germline, CDR1 is SGHRS and CDR2 is YFSETQ. V lost 4 bases to trimming and J lost 5 bases; unmatched junction nucleotides: 5. CDR3 DNA sequence: TGCGCCAGCAGCGACAGGGTTGGTACTGAAGCTTTCTTT. Its translation: CASSDRVGTEAFF.

This CDR3 reads CASSTLDRARNEQFF. As DNA, the CDR3 is TGTGCCAGTAGTACCCTGGACAGGGCCCGCAATGAGCAGTTCTTC. The J gene is TRBJ2-1, the V gene TRBV19; 8 positions agree with TRBD1. V dropped 4 bases and J dropped 6; count of bases not matched to a gene: 8. This CDR3 is built from 15 residues. CDR1 and CDR2 from the germline V gene are LNHDA and SQIVND (reference sequence).

The rearrangement joins TRBV5-1 to TRBJ1-2, with 7 bases lining up with TRBD1. Losses at the gene ends were 4 bases for V and 5 bases for J; bases not matched to a gene: 8. CDR3 size: 14 residues. CDR1 SGHRS and CDR2 YFSETQ come from the germline V gene. The DNA of the CDR3 is TGCGCCAGCAGCCGAATAACAGGGGAGTATGGCTACACCTTC. Amino acids: CASSRITGEYGYTF.

The chain uses TRBV28 and TRBJ1-6; 8 bases are a match to TRBD1. This CDR3 has 15 residues. After removal of 2 bases from V and 14 bases from J, the junction contained 11 bases not matched to a gene. CDR1 is MDHEN, CDR2 SYDVKM, per germline. CDR3 region: CASSLPGTGGRTLHF. The DNA of the CDR3 is TGTGCCAGCAGTTTACCTGGGACAGGCGGCAGGACCCTCCACTTT.

The chain couples TRBV5-5 to TRBJ2-7, with 7 bases identical to TRBD1. The V segment lost 0 bases and the J segment 3 bases; nucleotides outside the gene matches: 12. This CDR3 region has 17 residues. The germline gives CDR1 SGHKS, CDR2 YYEKEE (reference sequence). CDR3 in amino acids: CASSLGLPGDSYYEQYV. The CDR3 DNA sequence: TGTGCCAGCAGCTTGGGTTTACCTGGGGACAGTTACTACGAGCAGTACGTC.

This clone was recorded a few times. This sample includes further DNA sequences coding for the same CDR3. The V gene is TRBV5-1, the J gene TRBJ2-1; TRBD2 matches at 11 bases. The CDR3 is 14 residues long. Per germline, CDR1 SGHRS and CDR2 YFSETQ. V lost 6 bases and J lost 5; bases outside the gene matches: 4. The CDR3 coding sequence is TGCGCCAGCAACCTAGCGGGGGGTCACAATGAGCAGTTCTTC. It translates to CASNLAGGHNEQFF.

CDR3 protein: CASSPGDSQPQHF. CDR3 bases: TGTGCCAGCAGTCCGGGGGACAGTCAGCCCCAGCATTTT. J is TRBJ1-5 and V is TRBV12-3 or TRBV12-4, with 7 bases identical to TRBD1. This CDR3 is 13 amino acids long. The V gene end was trimmed by 5 bases and the J gene end by 6 bases; junction bases not matched to a gene: 4.